Listed here are 29 T cell receptor beta chains from one sample, sequenced in a study of blood T cell repertoires in COVID-19. Only in-frame clones appear in the TCRdb table, and some are missing; sequencing was by immunoSEQ multiplex PCR. The sample records roughly 140,000 clones, approximately 84% being singletons. Sequencing was performed on peripheral blood. The origin of the receptors is a man in his 70s with acute or convalescent COVID-19.

Written as DNA, the CDR3 is TGTGCCAGTAGCTACTGGGGACAGGGGGGCCGCGCTTTCTTT. Its translation is CASSYWGQGGRAFF. This rearrangement joins TRBV19 to TRBJ1-1, with 11 bases aligning to TRBD1. V shed 6 bases, J shed 11 bases, and the junction held 11 bases outside the gene matches. CDR3 length: 14 amino acids. Germline loops: CDR1 LNHDA, CDR2 SQIVND (reference sequence).

Only one count was recorded for this clone. J is TRBJ1-5 and V is TRBV28; D not resolved. The CDR3 is made up of 15 amino acids. Trimming took 3 bases from V and 0 from J, leaving 9 bases between them. Per the germline V gene, CDR1 is MDHEN and CDR2 is SYDVKM. CDR3 bases: TGTGCCAGCAGTTTCACGGGGAATAGCAATCAGCCCCAGCATTTT. Amino acid sequence: CASSFTGNSNQPQHF.

This chain's CDR3 is CASSLSRDPYEQYF. The CDR3 coding sequence is TGTGCCAGCAGTTTATCTCGGGATCCCTACGAGCAGTACTTC. The V call is TRBV27, the J call TRBJ2-7; weak D call: TRBD2 (5 bases). Germline V gene lookup returns CDR1 MNHEY and CDR2 SMNVEV (reference sequence). Trimming took off 0 bases at V and 2 bases at J, with 8 bases between the two ends. The CDR3 sequence is 14 residues long.

The chain carries TRBV5-6 and TRBJ2-2, with 9 positions matching TRBD1. Germline values: CDR1 SGHDT, CDR2 YYEEEE. J lost 6 bases, V lost 0 bases, and 3 bases had no gene match. The CDR3 covers 15 residues. CDR3: CASSLDRGLAGELFF. CDR3 bases: TGTGCCAGCAGCTTGGACAGGGGGCTGGCCGGGGAGCTGTTTTTT. The whole variable domain, filled in from reference TRBV5-6 and TRBJ2-2, reads DAGVTQSPTHLIKTRGQQVTLRCSPKSGHDTVSWYQQALGQGPQFIFQYYEEEERQRGNFPDRFSGHQFPNYSSELNVNALLLGDSALYLCASSLDRGLAGELFFGEGSRLTVL.

This clone has only a few counts. The chain combines TRBV9 with TRBJ2-7; 7 nucleotides agree with TRBD1. This CDR3 comprises 14 residues. After removal of 0 bases from V and 1 base from J, the junction contained 1 base not matched to a gene. Germline CDR1 reads SGDLS; CDR2 reads YYNGEE. The CDR3 protein is CASSVGGQSYEQYF. The CDR3 DNA reads TGTGCCAGCAGCGTAGGGGGACAGTCCTACGAGCAGTACTTC.

The V and J genes are TRBV18 and TRBJ1-2; D ambiguous. This CDR3 has 14 residues. The germline V gene has CDR1 KGHSH and CDR2 LQKENI. V gave up 3 bases and J gave up 6 bases, with 14 bases separating them. The CDR3 sequence is CASSPSGHRDGYTF. The CDR3 coding sequence is TGTGCCAGCTCACCTTCCGGTCATCGGGATGGCTACACCTTC. The whole variable domain, filled in from reference TRBV18 and TRBJ1-2, reads NAGVMQNPRHLVRRRGQEARLRCSPMKGHSHVYWYRQLPEEGLKFMVYLQKENIIDESGMPKERFSAEFPKEGPSILRIQQVVRGDSAAYFCASSPSGHRDGYTFGSGTRLTVV.

This rearrangement joins TRBV5-1 to TRBJ2-3, with 8 bases identical to TRBD2. J gave up 5 bases and V 2 bases, and 7 bases lay outside the gene matches. Germline V gene lookup returns CDR1 SGHRS and CDR2 YFSETQ. The CDR3 length is 15 residues. The CDR3 nucleotides read TGCGCCAGCAGCTTAGGGGTTCTAGCGGGAGATACGCAGTATTTT. Amino acid sequence: CASSLGVLAGDTQYF.

The V gene is TRBV2, the J gene TRBJ2-7; 9 bases are a match to TRBD2. V shed 3 bases, J shed 7 bases, and the junction held 10 bases outside the gene matches. The CDR3 length is 15 residues. Germline CDR1 reads SNHLY; CDR2 reads FYNNEI. The CDR3 here is CASSDAAGGPGEQYF. The CDR3 DNA is TGTGCCAGCAGTGACGCGGCGGGAGGGCCGGGGGAGCAGTACTTC.

This chain joins TRBV7-8 and TRBJ1-6; D possibly corresponds to TRBD1 (6 bases). This CDR3 contains 15 residues. Germline V gene sequence: CDR1 SGHVS, CDR2 FQNEAQ. V lost 5 bases to trimming and J lost 2 bases, with 10 bases between them. For the CDR3, the DNA is TGTGCCAGCAGCCTCCGGGACACCTATAATTCACCCCTCCACTTT. Its protein is CASSLRDTYNSPLHF.

This chain uses TRBV29-1 with TRBJ1-5; TRBD1 agrees at 8 bases. This CDR3 is built from 13 residues. Germline assignment: CDR1 SQVTM and CDR2 ANQGSEA. V lost 3 bases, J lost 6 bases, and 4 bases stayed unmatched. As DNA, the CDR3 is TGCAGCGTTGAGGCAGGGGGCGGTCAGCCCCAGCATTTT. It is translated as CSVEAGGGQPQHF. The entire variable domain, with the rest obtained from reference TRBV29-1 and TRBJ1-5, is as follows: SAVISQKPSRDICQRGTSLTIQCQVDSQVTMMFWYRQQPGQSLTLIATANQGSEATYESGFVIDKFPISRPNLTFSTLTVSNMSPEDSSIYLCSVEAGGGQPQHFGDGTRLSIL.

J is TRBJ2-7 and V is TRBV28; 11 nucleotides align to TRBD2. Germline loops: CDR1 MDHEN, CDR2 SYDVKM. The CDR3 runs 15 residues. Germline trimming cut 3 bases from V and 4 bases from J; bases unmatched to any gene: 5. CDR3 DNA: TGTGCCAGCAGTTTGAGTGCTAGCGGGAGGTACGAGCAGTACTTC. Protein sequence: CASSLSASGRYEQYF.

This chain uses TRBV28 with TRBJ1-4, with D possibly TRBD1 on 5 matching bases. V was cut by 3 bases and J by 8 bases, with 13 bases left in between. Germline CDR1 is MDHEN and CDR2 is SYDVKM. The CDR3 consists of 14 residues. CDR3 bases: TGTGCCAGCAGTTTGGGGCAGGAAAAAGAAAAACTGTTTTTT. Its protein is CASSLGQEKEKLFF.

V is TRBV28 and J is TRBJ1-2, with D maybe TRBD1 (5 bases). Trimming left V 10 bases short and J 8 bases short, with 17 bases between. The CDR3 totals 12 residues. Germline V lookup: CDR1 MDHEN, CDR2 SYDVKM. CDR3 amino acids: CATPDGGRGYTF. The CDR3 nucleotides are TGTGCCACCCCAGACGGGGGACGGGGCTACACCTTC.

V and J are TRBV5-1 and TRBJ2-5; perhaps TRBD1 as D (6 bases). Germline CDR1 is SGHRS and CDR2 is YFSETQ. Trimming took off 4 bases at V and 4 bases at J, with 17 bases between the two ends. The CDR3 has 15 amino acids. CDR3 amino acids: CASSQTGTRGETQYF. CDR3 nucleotides: TGCGCCAGCAGCCAGACAGGTACTCGGGGAGAGACCCAGTACTTC. The full variable domain, with the rest looked up from reference TRBV5-1 and TRBJ2-5, is KAGVTQTPRYLIKTRGQQVTLSCSPISGHRSVSWYQQTPGQGLQFLFEYFSETQRNKGNFPGRFSGRQFSNSRSEMNVSTLELGDSALYLCASSQTGTRGETQYFGPGTRLLVL.

The chain has TRBV6-5 and TRBJ2-7, with 11 bases identical to TRBD1. Germline V gene data show CDR1 as MNHEY and CDR2 as SVGAGI. The CDR3 runs to 15 residues. The junction had 6 bases not matched to a gene; V was cut back by 4 bases and J by 4 bases. The CDR3 region is CASSSSRDRGYEQYF. The CDR3 DNA sequence: TGTGCCAGCAGTTCCTCGAGGGACAGGGGGTACGAGCAGTACTTC.

The table lists this clone with a few counts. Written as DNA, the CDR3 is TGTGCCAGCAGTCGAACGGGAGACCCCTTTGAGCAGTACTTC. Its translation: CASSRTGDPFEQYF. The chain has TRBV5-8 and TRBJ2-7, with D tentatively TRBD2 (6 bases). The CDR3 spans 14 residues. The V gene's germline CDR1 is SGHTS and CDR2 YDEGEE. The V gene lost 5 bases and the J gene lost 7 bases, with 19 bases spanning the gap. Supplemented by reference TRBV5-8 and TRBJ2-7, the full variable domain reads EAGVTQSPTHLIKTRGQQATLRCSPISGHTSVYWYQQALGLGLQFLLWYDEGEERNRGNFPPRFSGRQFPNYSSELNVNALELEDSALYLCASSRTGDPFEQYFGPGTRLTVT.

The chain links TRBV5-1 to TRBJ2-7, with D tentatively TRBD2 (6 bases). This CDR3 contains 13 residues. Germline CDR1 reads SGHRS; CDR2 reads YFSETQ. V shed 4 bases and J shed 6 bases, with 14 bases lying between them. CDR3 nucleotides: TGCGCCAGCAGCCAGAACGTGGGGGGCGAGCAGTACTTC. Its translation is CASSQNVGGEQYF.

The V and J genes are TRBV28 and TRBJ1-3, with 8 bases aligning to TRBD1. The junction had 5 bases not matched to a gene; V was cut back by 3 bases and J by 4 bases. The CDR3 is 15 residues long. Germline assignment: CDR1 MDHEN and CDR2 SYDVKM. In nucleotides, the CDR3 is TGTGCCAGCAGTTTCCAGAGGGACAGGGGAAACACCATATATTTT. It encodes CASSFQRDRGNTIYF.

This clone was recorded once. The gene calls are TRBV7-6 and TRBJ1-1; the D is unclear. Germline CDR1 SGHVS, CDR2 FNYEAQ. V lost 3 bases, J lost 6 bases, and 20 bases lay in between. The CDR3 is 16 residues long. Here the CDR3 reads CASSFGRVKGGSEAFF. The CDR3 DNA follows: TGTGCCAGCAGCTTCGGGCGCGTAAAGGGAGGATCTGAAGCTTTCTTT.

This rearrangement joins TRBV7-6 to TRBJ2-1; 7 bases align to TRBD2. CDR1 is SGHVS, CDR2 FNYEAQ, per germline. J lost 1 base, V lost 3 bases, and 3 bases had no gene match. This CDR3 is 15 amino acids long. The CDR3 is CASSLVGGSYNEQFF. In DNA form, the CDR3 reads TGTGCCAGCAGCTTGGTGGGGGGGTCCTACAATGAGCAGTTCTTC.

The chain uses TRBV9 and TRBJ2-7, with 10 bases fitting TRBD1. Germline CDR1 SGDLS, CDR2 YYNGEE. The trim removed 4 bases at V and 3 bases at J, leaving 10 bases unmatched. The CDR3 totals 16 residues. The CDR3 nucleotides read TGTGCCAGCAGCCCCCGACAGGGGGCAGGATTCTACGAGCAGTACTTC. Its protein product is CASSPRQGAGFYEQYF.

The rearrangement joins TRBV27 to TRBJ2-5, with TRBD2 matching over 9 bases. Trimming cost V 6 bases and J 5 bases; bases outside gene matches: 7. There are 14 residues in the CDR3. Germline V gene lookup returns CDR1 MNHEY and CDR2 SMNVEV (reference sequence). CDR3 sequence: CASRVAGVFETQYF. Here the CDR3 DNA reads TGTGCCAGCAGGGTAGCGGGAGTCTTCGAGACCCAGTACTTC.

This clone was recorded a few times. The J gene is TRBJ2-3, the V gene TRBV7-8; 7 bases align to TRBD1. The CDR3 is 16 residues long. The germline V gene has CDR1 SGHVS and CDR2 FQNEAQ. V lost 1 base and J lost 2; bases outside the gene matches: 6. CDR3 sequence reads: CASSLVTGRNTDTQYF. The CDR3 DNA sequence: TGTGCCAGCAGCTTAGTGACAGGGAGAAACACAGATACGCAGTATTTT. Together with reference TRBV7-8 and TRBJ2-3, the CDR3 gives the full variable domain: GAGVSQSPRYKVAKRGQDVALRCDPISGHVSLFWYQQALGQGPEFLTYFQNEAQLDKSGLPSDRFFAERPEGSVSTLKIQRTQQEDSAVYLCASSLVTGRNTDTQYFGPGTRLTVL.

The chain carries TRBV28 and TRBJ1-4, with a weak D call TRBD1 (5 bases). Trimming shortened V by 2 bases and J by 11 bases, and 9 bases separated the two germline ends. The CDR3 sequence is 12 residues long. Germline V gene lookup returns CDR1 MDHEN and CDR2 SYDVKM. CDR3: CASSLVGDKLFF. CDR3 bases: TGTGCCAGCAGTTTAGTAGGGGATAAACTGTTTTTT.

As concerns this clone: Other DNA sequences within the sample encode an identical CDR3. The J gene is TRBJ2-6, the V gene TRBV19, with D possibly TRBD2 on 5 matching bases. V lost 2 bases and J 4 bases, leaving 9 bases between the germline ends. This CDR3 is 15 amino acids long. Germline lookup yields CDR1 LNHDA and CDR2 SQIVND (reference sequence). CDR3 loop: CASSIRGSGANVLTF. CDR3 coding DNA: TGTGCCAGTAGTATACGGGGTTCAGGGGCCAACGTCCTGACTTTC.

The sample holds a few counts of this clone. V and J are TRBV27 and TRBJ1-5, with D possibly matching TRBD1 (5 bases). The germline V and J ends were trimmed by 5 bases and 4 bases, with 9 bases remaining between them. CDR3 length: 13 amino acids. The germline V gene encodes CDR1 MNHEY and CDR2 SMNVEV (reference sequence). The CDR3 here is CASSGRGNQPQHF. The CDR3 nucleotides are TGTGCCAGCAGTGGCCGGGGGAATCAGCCCCAGCATTTT.

This clone was observed once. The gene calls are TRBV5-1 and TRBJ2-6; D might be TRBD2 (6 bases). The CDR3 is 17 residues long. V dropped 0 bases and J dropped 2 bases, with 12 bases sitting between them. The V gene's germline CDR1 is SGHRS and CDR2 YFSETQ. CDR3 amino acids: CASSLVGPGAGANVLTF. DNA of the CDR3: TGCGCCAGCAGCTTGGTAGGACCGGGGGCTGGGGCCAACGTCCTGACTTTC.

Note on this clone: The sample holds other DNA sequences that translate to the same CDR3. The chain is built from TRBV12-3 or TRBV12-4 and TRBJ2-7, with D uncertain. There are 11 residues in the CDR3. Trimming removed 1 base from V and 6 bases from J, with 4 bases in between. CDR3 amino acids: CASSLGSEQYF. The CDR3 region has the DNA TGTGCCAGCAGTTTAGGGAGCGAGCAGTACTTC.

The chain is built from TRBV10-2 and TRBJ2-3; the match to TRBD1 covers 10 bases. V trimming: 7 bases; J trimming: 6 bases; junction bases outside the gene matches: 7. Per the germline V gene, CDR1 is WSHSY and CDR2 is SAAADI. The CDR3 extends over 14 amino acids. CDR3 sequence: CASKPGQGFDTQYF. The CDR3 nucleotides are TGCGCCAGCAAACCGGGACAGGGGTTCGATACGCAGTATTTT.